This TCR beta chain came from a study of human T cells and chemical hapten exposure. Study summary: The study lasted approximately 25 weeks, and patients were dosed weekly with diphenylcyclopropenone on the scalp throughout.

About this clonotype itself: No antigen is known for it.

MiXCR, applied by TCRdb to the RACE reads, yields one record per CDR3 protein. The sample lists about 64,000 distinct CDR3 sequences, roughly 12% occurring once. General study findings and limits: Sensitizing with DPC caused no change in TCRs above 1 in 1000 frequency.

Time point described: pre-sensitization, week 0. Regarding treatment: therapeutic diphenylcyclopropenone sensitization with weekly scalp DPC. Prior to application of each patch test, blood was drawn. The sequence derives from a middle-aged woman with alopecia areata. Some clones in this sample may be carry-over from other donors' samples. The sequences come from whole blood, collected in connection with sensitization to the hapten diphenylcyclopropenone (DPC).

CDR3 coding DNA: TGTGCCAGCAGCTCGTCCCGGATCGGCATTCAGTACTTC. It translates to CASSSSRIGIQYF. The chain links TRBV7-2 to TRBJ2-4; D gene uncertain. CDR3 length: 13 amino acids. Per the germline V gene, CDR1 is SGHTA and CDR2 is FQGNSA. Trimming shortened V by 4 bases and J by 9 bases, and 13 bases separated the two germline ends.